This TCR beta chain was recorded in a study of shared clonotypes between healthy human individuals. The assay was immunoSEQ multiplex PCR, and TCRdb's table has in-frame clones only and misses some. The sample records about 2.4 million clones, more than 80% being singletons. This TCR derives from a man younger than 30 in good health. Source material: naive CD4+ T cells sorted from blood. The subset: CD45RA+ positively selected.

CDR3 protein: CASSEQGSTDTQYF. The CDR3 coding sequence is TGTGCCAGCAGTGAACAGGGAAGCACAGATACGCAGTATTTT. This chain connects TRBV2 to TRBJ2-3, with a possible D match to TRBD1 (5 bases). Germline V gene lookup returns CDR1 SNHLY and CDR2 FYNNEI. The CDR3 has 14 residues. V lost 2 bases, J lost 0 bases, and 6 bases lay in between.